What follows are 18 T cell receptor beta chains derived from one specimen sequenced in a study of T cells in narcolepsy. The assay was immunoSEQ multiplex PCR, and TCRdb's table has in-frame clones only and misses some. The sample has around 25,000 clones, approximately 83% seen once; the top ten hold 0.71%. Material: CD45RA- memory CD4+ T cells from PBMCs. The receptors derive from a human donor with narcolepsy.

The chain recombines TRBV5-1 with TRBJ1-5; D gene ambiguous. CDR3 length equals 13 residues. CDR1 and CDR2 (germline): SGHRS, YFSETQ. The V gene lost 0 bases and the J gene lost 6 bases, with 7 bases spanning the gap. The CDR3 reads CASSLGWGQPQHF. The CDR3 bases are TGCGCCAGCAGCTTGGGATGGGGTCAGCCCCAGCATTTT.

The CDR3 protein is CASSLGERTGVAYEQYF. In nucleotides, the CDR3 is TGTGCCAGCAGCTTAGGGGAAAGGACAGGGGTGGCCTACGAGCAGTACTTC. The V call is TRBV11-2, the J call TRBJ2-5; 9 bases map to TRBD1. The J call may be in error: the DNA end matches TRBJ2-7 better. CDR3 length equals 17 residues. The V gene's germline CDR1 is SGHAT and CDR2 FQNNGV.

V gene TRBV19 combines with J gene TRBJ1-2; maybe TRBD1 (6 bases). The CDR3 extends over 15 amino acids. Trimming stripped 4 bases from V and 7 bases from J, with 19 bases between. Germline CDR1 and CDR2: LNHDA and SQIVND (reference sequence). The CDR3: CASSKVPVQGSGYTF. The CDR3, as DNA: TGTGCCAGTAGTAAAGTCCCGGTTCAGGGGAGTGGCTACACCTTC.

In nucleotides, the CDR3 is TGTGCCAGCAGCGGGGGAAGGAACACTGAAGCTTTCTTT. It specifies CASSGGRNTEAFF. The V and J genes are TRBV7-2 and TRBJ1-1, with D perhaps TRBD1 (5 bases). CDR1 and CDR2 (germline): SGHTA, FQGNSA. The length of the CDR3 is 13 residues. V dropped 5 bases and J dropped 1 base, with 8 bases sitting between them.

The rearrangement uses TRBV27 and TRBJ2-5, with 9 bases lining up with TRBD2. The DNA end is more similar to TRBJ2-7, so the J call may be wrong. The germline CDR1 and CDR2 sequences are MNHEY and SMNVEV (reference sequence). The CDR3 extends over 14 amino acids. Written as DNA, the CDR3 is TGTGCCAGCAGTTTCGTTAGCGGGGGCTACGAGCAGTACTTC. Amino acid sequence: CASSFVSGGYEQYF.

In DNA, the CDR3 is TGTGCCAGCAGGGCCAACGGGCCGGACACTGAAGCTTTCTTT. Translation: CASRANGPDTEAFF. The chain carries TRBV6-5 and TRBJ1-1; unclear D gene. Trimming stripped 6 bases from V and 3 bases from J, with 14 bases between. CDR3 size: 14 residues. Germline V gene sequence: CDR1 MNHEY, CDR2 SVGAGI.

This chain joins TRBV28 and TRBJ2-7, with D perhaps being TRBD1 or TRBD2 (5 bases each). The length of the CDR3 is 14 residues. V shed 5 bases and J shed 7 bases, with 18 bases lying between them. CDR1 is MDHEN, CDR2 SYDVKM, per germline. Here the CDR3 reads CASSHGAFPGEQYF. The CDR3 DNA reads as TGTGCCAGCAGTCACGGGGCCTTTCCGGGGGAGCAGTACTTC.

This rearrangement joins TRBV12-5 to TRBJ2-7; D ambiguous. The germline V and J ends were trimmed by 0 bases and 1 base, with 4 bases remaining between them. The germline gives CDR1 LGHNT, CDR2 FRNRAP. CDR3 size: 13 residues. The CDR3 DNA follows: TGTGCTAGTGGTTTGGTGGGGTCCTACGAGCAGTACTTC. Translated: CASGLVGSYEQYF.

The CDR3 DNA sequence: TGCGCCAGCAGCCTCCACAGGGGTTACGAGCAGTACTTC. Encoded protein: CASSLHRGYEQYF. V usage is TRBV4-3 and J usage is TRBJ2-7; TRBD1 agrees at 7 bases. The length of the CDR3 is 13 residues. The germline CDR1 and CDR2 sequences are LGHNA and YSLEER. Trimming at V came to 4 bases and at J to 4 bases, leaving 4 bases not matched to a gene.

This chain uses TRBV10-1 with TRBJ2-1, with D tentatively TRBD2 (6 bases). Trimming left V 1 base short and J 5 bases short, with 12 bases between. The V gene's germline CDR1 is WNHNN and CDR2 SYGVQD (reference sequence). The CDR3 sequence is 15 residues long. CDR3: CASSEFLTSHNEQFF. The CDR3 bases are TGCGCCAGCAGTGAGTTCCTTACTAGCCACAATGAGCAGTTCTTC.

This sequence joins TRBV11-2 and TRBJ1-3, with D unclear. CDR3 length equals 17 residues. V lost 6 bases and J 5 bases, leaving 23 bases between the germline ends. Looked up from germline, CDR1 is SGHAT and CDR2 is FQNNGV. The DNA of the CDR3 is TGTGCCAGCAGTCACAGCCAGGCATTATCTCTTAGAAACACCATATATTTT. Encoded protein: CASSHSQALSLRNTIYF.

The chain employs TRBV10-2 and TRBJ2-1, with D perhaps assigned TRBD1 or TRBD2 (5 bases each). Trimming stripped 6 bases from V and 0 bases from J, with 15 bases between. This CDR3 is built from 16 residues. Per germline, CDR1 WSHSY and CDR2 SAAADI. CDR3 sequence (DNA): TGCGCCAGCAGCCCGGGGCGGTCGGGCTCCTACAATGAGCAGTTCTTC. Its protein is CASSPGRSGSYNEQFF.

The chain is built from TRBV28 and TRBJ2-7, with D possibly called TRBD1 or TRBD2 (6 bases each). The CDR3 is 17 residues long. CDR1 MDHEN and CDR2 SYDVKM come from the germline V gene. V was cut by 3 bases and J by 3 bases, with 21 bases left in between. The CDR3, as DNA: TGTGCCAGCAGTTTCCCCTTCCCGGCTAGGGGGGACTACGAGCAGTACTTC. This gives the protein CASSFPFPARGDYEQYF.

The sample holds a few counts of this clone. The chain carries TRBV6-1 and TRBJ1-5; 9 bases match TRBD1. This CDR3 comprises 14 residues. Germline-derived CDR1 and CDR2 are MNHNS and SASEGT. V was pared by 8 bases and J by 3 bases, with 5 bases of the junction left unmatched. This CDR3 is CASGGQGFNQPQHF. CDR3 nucleotides: TGTGCCAGCGGGGGACAGGGATTCAATCAGCCCCAGCATTTT.

The chain carries TRBV29-1 and TRBJ2-7, with TRBD1 matching over 8 bases. This CDR3 is 14 amino acids long. V dropped 7 bases and J dropped 0; count of bases not matched to a gene: 8. Germline V gene sequence: CDR1 SQVTM, CDR2 ANQGSEA. The CDR3 sequence: CSARPGTGSYEQYF. For the CDR3, the DNA is TGCAGCGCACGTCCCGGGACAGGCTCCTACGAGCAGTACTTC.

The chain combines TRBV28 with TRBJ1-4; 9 bases line up with TRBD1. Trimming took 6 bases from V and 8 from J; bases not matched to a gene: 10. The CDR3 is 15 residues long. From germline, CDR1 is MDHEN and CDR2 SYDVKM. The CDR3 DNA follows: TGTGCCAGCAGCCTACCCGGGACAGGGAAGGAAAAACTGTTTTTT. Protein product: CASSLPGTGKEKLFF.

The CDR3: CASSHRAGASTDTQYF. Here the CDR3 DNA reads TGTGCCAGCAGCCACAGGGCGGGGGCCAGCACAGATACGCAGTATTTT. V usage is TRBV7-3 and J usage is TRBJ2-3, with a possible D match to TRBD2 (7 bases). The CDR3 totals 16 residues. CDR1 and CDR2 (germline): SGHTA, FQGTGA. V was cut by 5 bases and J by 0 bases, with 15 bases left in between.

This clone was seen just once. The rearrangement links TRBV28 to TRBJ1-5, with a possible D match to TRBD1 (6 bases). Germline V gives CDR1 MDHEN, CDR2 SYDVKM. This CDR3 has 16 residues. V lost 4 bases and J lost 6, with 19 bases in between. The CDR3 protein is CASSSYDGRGGQPQHF. CDR3 sequence (DNA): TGTGCCAGCAGTTCCTATGACGGCAGGGGAGGTCAGCCCCAGCATTTT. Looking up the rest from reference TRBV28 and TRBJ1-5 gives the full variable domain: DVKVTQSSRYLVKRTGEKVFLECVQDMDHENMFWYRQDPGLGLRLIYFSYDVKMKEKGDIPEGYSVSREKKERFSLILESASTNQTSMYLCASSSYDGRGGQPQHFGDGTRLSIL.